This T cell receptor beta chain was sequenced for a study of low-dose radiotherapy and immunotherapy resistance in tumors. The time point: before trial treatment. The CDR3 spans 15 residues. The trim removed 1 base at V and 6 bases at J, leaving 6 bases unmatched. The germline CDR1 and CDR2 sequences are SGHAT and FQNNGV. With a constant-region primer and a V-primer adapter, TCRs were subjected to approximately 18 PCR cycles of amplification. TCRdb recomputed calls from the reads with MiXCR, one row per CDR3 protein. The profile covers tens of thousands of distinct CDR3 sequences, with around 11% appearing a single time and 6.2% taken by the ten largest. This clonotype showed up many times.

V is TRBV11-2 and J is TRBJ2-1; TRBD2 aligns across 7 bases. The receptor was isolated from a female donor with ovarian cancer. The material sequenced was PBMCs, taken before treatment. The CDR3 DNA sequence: TGTGCCAGCAGCTTAGGAAGCCTAGCGGCCAATGAGCAGTTCTTC. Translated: CASSLGSLAANEQFF.